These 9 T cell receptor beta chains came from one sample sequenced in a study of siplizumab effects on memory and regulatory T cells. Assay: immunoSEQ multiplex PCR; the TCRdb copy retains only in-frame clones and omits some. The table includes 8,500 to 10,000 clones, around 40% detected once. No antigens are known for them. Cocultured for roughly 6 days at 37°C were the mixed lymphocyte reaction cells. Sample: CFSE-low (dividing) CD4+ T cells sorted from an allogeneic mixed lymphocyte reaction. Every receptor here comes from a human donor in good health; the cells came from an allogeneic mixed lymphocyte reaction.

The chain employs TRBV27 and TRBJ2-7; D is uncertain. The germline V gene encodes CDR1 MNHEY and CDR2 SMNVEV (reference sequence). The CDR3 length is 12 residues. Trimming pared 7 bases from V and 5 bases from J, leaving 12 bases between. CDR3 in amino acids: CASTNGVDEQYF. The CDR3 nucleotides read TGTGCCAGCACCAATGGTGTGGACGAGCAGTACTTC.

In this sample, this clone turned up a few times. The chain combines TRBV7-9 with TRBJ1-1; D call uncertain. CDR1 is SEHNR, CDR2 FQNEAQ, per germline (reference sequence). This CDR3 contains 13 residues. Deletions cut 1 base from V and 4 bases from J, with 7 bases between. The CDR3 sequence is CASSLGQITEAFF. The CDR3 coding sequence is TGTGCCAGCAGCTTAGGACAAATCACTGAAGCTTTCTTT.

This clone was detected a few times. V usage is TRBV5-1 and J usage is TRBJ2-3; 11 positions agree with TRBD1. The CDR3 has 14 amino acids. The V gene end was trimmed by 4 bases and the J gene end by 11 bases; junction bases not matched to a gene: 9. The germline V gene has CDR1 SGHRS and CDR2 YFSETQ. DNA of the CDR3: TGCGCCAGCAGCCCGGGGACAGGGGGAAGAGGGCAGTATTTT. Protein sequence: CASSPGTGGRGQYF.

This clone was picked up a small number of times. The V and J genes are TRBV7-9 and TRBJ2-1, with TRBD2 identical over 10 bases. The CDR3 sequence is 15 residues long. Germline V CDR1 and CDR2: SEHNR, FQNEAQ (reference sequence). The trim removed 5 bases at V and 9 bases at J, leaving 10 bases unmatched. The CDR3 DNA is TGTGCCAGCAGCCTCACCGGACTAGCGGCGCCTGAGCAGTTCTTC. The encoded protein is CASSLTGLAAPEQFF.

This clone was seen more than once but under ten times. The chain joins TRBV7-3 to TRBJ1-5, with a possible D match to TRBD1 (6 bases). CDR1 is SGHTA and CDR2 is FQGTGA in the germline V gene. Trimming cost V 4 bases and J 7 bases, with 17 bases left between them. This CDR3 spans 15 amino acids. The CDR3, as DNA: TGTGCCAGCAGCTGGGTTGGGGGCGCAGCCCAGCCCCAGCATTTT. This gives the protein CASSWVGGAAQPQHF. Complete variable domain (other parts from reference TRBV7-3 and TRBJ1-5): GAGVSQTPSNKVTEKGKYVELRCDPISGHTALYWYRQSLGQGPEFLIYFQGTGAADDSGLPNDRFFAVRPEGSVSTLKIQRTERGDSAVYLCASSWVGGAAQPQHFGDGTRLSIL.

Here the CDR3 DNA reads TGCGCCAGCAGCTTCGGACCAGGGACAGCAAACACCGGGGAGCTGTTTTTT. Amino acids: CASSFGPGTANTGELFF. The chain combines TRBV5-1 with TRBJ2-2, with 7 bases that match TRBD1. The CDR3 has 17 amino acids. V trimming: 2 bases; J trimming: 2 bases; junction bases outside the gene matches: 9. CDR1 and CDR2 (germline): SGHRS, YFSETQ.

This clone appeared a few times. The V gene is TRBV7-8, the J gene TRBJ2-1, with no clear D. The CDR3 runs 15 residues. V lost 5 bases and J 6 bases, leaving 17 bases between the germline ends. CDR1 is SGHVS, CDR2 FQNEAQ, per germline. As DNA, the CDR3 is TGTGCCAGCAGCCCCACCGGGTGGAGAGTCAATGAGCAGTTCTTC. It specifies CASSPTGWRVNEQFF.

This CDR3 reads CASSLSGFRSPLHF. CDR3 DNA sequence: TGTGCCAGCAGTCTATCAGGGTTTCGGTCACCCCTCCACTTT. V gene TRBV28 combines with J gene TRBJ1-6; TRBD1 is a possible D gene (5 bases). The CDR3 contains 14 residues. Germline V lookup: CDR1 MDHEN, CDR2 SYDVKM. With 5 bases removed from V and 10 bases from J, the gap between germline ends came to 15 bases.

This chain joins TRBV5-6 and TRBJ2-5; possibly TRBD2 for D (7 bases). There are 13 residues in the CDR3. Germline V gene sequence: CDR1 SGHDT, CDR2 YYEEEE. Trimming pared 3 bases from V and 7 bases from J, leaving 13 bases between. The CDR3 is CASSSSGGGTQYF. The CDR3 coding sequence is TGTGCCAGCAGCTCTAGCGGAGGGGGGACCCAGTACTTC. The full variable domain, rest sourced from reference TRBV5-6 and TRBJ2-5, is DAGVTQSPTHLIKTRGQQVTLRCSPKSGHDTVSWYQQALGQGPQFIFQYYEEEERQRGNFPDRFSGHQFPNYSSELNVNALLLGDSALYLCASSSSGGGTQYFGPGTRLLVL.